This record looks at one TCR beta chain sequence and its context. This sample stems from a study of blood T cells in healthy people across ages. Background on the study: Per two T cells, template switching captured roughly one barcoded beta molecule.

Germline V gene lookup returns CDR1 KGHSH and CDR2 LQKENI. Trimming stripped 3 bases from V and 5 bases from J, with 7 bases between. The CDR3 runs 13 residues. It was with a sample-barcoded 5' primer and a J-beta primer mix that a second PCR of roughly 7 to 12 cycles was run. Each CDR3 protein is one row after TCRdb ran MiXCR on the 5' RACE reads. This sample has 450,000 to 600,000 distinct CDR3 sequences, with about 25% found just once. The same sample was also used in a study of T cells of mothers and their children. Turning to that study: The authors found no persistent microchimeric T cell clones.

The specimen was blood. The chain carries TRBV18 and TRBJ2-2; D remains ambiguous. The receptor was derived from a boy younger than 10 in good health. The chain's CDR3 is CASSPLLTGELFF. CDR3 nucleotides: TGTGCCAGCTCACCGTTATTGACCGGGGAGCTGTTTTTT. Using reference TRBV18 and TRBJ2-2 for the parts outside the CDR3, the full variable domain is NAGVMQNPRHLVRRRGQEARLRCSPMKGHSHVYWYRQLPEEGLKFMVYLQKENIIDESGMPKERFSAEFPKEGPSILRIQQVVRGDSAAYFCASSPLLTGELFFGEGSRLTVL.